This is a list of T cell receptor beta chains from one sample in a study of blood T cell repertoires in COVID-19. This table comes from immunoSEQ multiplex PCR, and its TCRdb copy is limited to in-frame clones, with some not included. The table has about 480,000 clones, roughly 89% seen once. The sequencing input was peripheral blood. These receptor sequences come from a woman between 45 and 60 years old with COVID-19, enrolled during active disease. Each CDR3 is given without its conserved first and last residue. A D gene is named only where the DNA matches it firmly.

j_gene: TRBJ2-1; d_gene: NA; v_gene: TRBV12-3/TRBV12-4; CDR3aa: ASSQLQVNEQF
j_gene: TRBJ1-1; d_gene: TRBD1; v_gene: TRBV19; CDR3aa: ASSVETGSDTEAF
j_gene: TRBJ1-4; d_gene: NA; v_gene: TRBV7-9; CDR3aa: ASSSGIKGEF
j_gene: TRBJ1-2; d_gene: NA; v_gene: TRBV28; CDR3aa: ASSFSGYGYT
j_gene: TRBJ2-3; d_gene: NA; v_gene: TRBV6-5; CDR3aa: ASSYDGGASTDTQY
j_gene: TRBJ2-7; d_gene: TRBD1; v_gene: TRBV10-2; CDR3aa: ASSELGTGSEQY
j_gene: TRBJ1-6; d_gene: TRBD1; v_gene: TRBV5-1; CDR3aa: ASSLEGQGAPRNSPLH
j_gene: TRBJ2-7; d_gene: NA; v_gene: TRBV6-5; CDR3aa: ASSSQGEQY
j_gene: TRBJ1-1; d_gene: NA; v_gene: TRBV19; CDR3aa: ASSTPRGRTEAF
j_gene: TRBJ1-5; d_gene: NA; v_gene: TRBV2; CDR3aa: ASSERYGGSPGNQPQH
j_gene: TRBJ2-3; d_gene: TRBD1; v_gene: TRBV24-1; CDR3aa: ATSDYRDRGFVTQY
j_gene: TRBJ1-2; d_gene: NA; v_gene: TRBV29-1; CDR3aa: SVPQGNYGYT
j_gene: TRBJ2-3; d_gene: NA; v_gene: TRBV29-1; CDR3aa: SVELGTDTQY